The TCR beta chain described here comes from a study of beta chain features in type 1 diabetes. What was sequenced were expressed TCRB transcripts, since all of the isolated RNA had been reverse transcribed. Here immunoSEQ multiplex PCR was the method, and the copy in TCRdb shows in-frame clones only, minus some. The sample shows approximately 300,000 clones, 8% to 13% of them seen only once. The CDR3 is 17 amino acids. V gave up 1 base and J gave up 5 bases; unmatched junction bases: 9. Germline CDR1 is SGHVS and CDR2 is FNYEAQ. Sequencing was carried out using naive CD4+ T cells from blood. The V gene is TRBV7-6, the J gene TRBJ2-7, with 12 positions matching TRBD2. The TCR comes from a woman in her twenties or thirties in good health. CDR3 nucleotides: TGTGCCAGCAGCTTAGGGACTAGCGGGACCGAAGGAGACGAGCAGTACTTC. The encoded protein is CASSLGTSGTEGDEQYF.